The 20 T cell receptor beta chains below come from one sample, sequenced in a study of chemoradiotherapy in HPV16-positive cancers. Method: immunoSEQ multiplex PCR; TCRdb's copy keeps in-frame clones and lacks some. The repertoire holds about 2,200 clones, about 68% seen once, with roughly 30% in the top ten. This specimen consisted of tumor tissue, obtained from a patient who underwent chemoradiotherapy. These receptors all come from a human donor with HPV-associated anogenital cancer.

The CDR3 region has the DNA TGTGCCAGCAGCTTGTGGGCAGGGGGCTTTGTTGGTGAGCAGTTCTTC. It yields the protein CASSLWAGGFVGEQFF. V and J are TRBV5-6 and TRBJ2-1; 8 nucleotides line up with TRBD1. The germline V gene encodes CDR1 SGHDT and CDR2 YYEEEE. The CDR3 length is 16 residues. V lost 1 base, J lost 9 bases, and 12 bases stayed unmatched.

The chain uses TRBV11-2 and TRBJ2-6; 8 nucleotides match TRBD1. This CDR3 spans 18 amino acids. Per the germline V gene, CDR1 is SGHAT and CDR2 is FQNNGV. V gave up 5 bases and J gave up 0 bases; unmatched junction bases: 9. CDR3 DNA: TGTGCCAGCAGCGCACGGACAGGGTTCGGCTCTGGGGCCAACGTCCTGACTTTC. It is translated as CASSARTGFGSGANVLTF.

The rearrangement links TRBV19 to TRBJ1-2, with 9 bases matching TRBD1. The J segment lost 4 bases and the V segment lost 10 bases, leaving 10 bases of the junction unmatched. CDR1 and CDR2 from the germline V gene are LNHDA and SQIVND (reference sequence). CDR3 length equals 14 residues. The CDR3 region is CATTRQGEVYGYTF. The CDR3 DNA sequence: TGTGCCACTACCAGACAGGGGGAGGTCTATGGCTACACCTTC.

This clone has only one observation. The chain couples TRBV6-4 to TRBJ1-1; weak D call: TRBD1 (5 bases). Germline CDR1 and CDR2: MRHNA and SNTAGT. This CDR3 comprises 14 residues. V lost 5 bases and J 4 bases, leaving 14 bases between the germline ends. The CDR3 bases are TGTGCCAGCAGTAGTGACGGGGCCGGCACTGAAGCTTTCTTT. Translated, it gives CASSSDGAGTEAFF.

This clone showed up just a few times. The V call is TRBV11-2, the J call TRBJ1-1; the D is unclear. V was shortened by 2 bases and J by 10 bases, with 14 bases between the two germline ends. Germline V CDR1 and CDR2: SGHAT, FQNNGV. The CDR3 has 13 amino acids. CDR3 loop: CASSLQEVRPAFF. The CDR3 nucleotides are TGTGCCAGCAGCTTACAGGAGGTAAGGCCAGCTTTCTTT.

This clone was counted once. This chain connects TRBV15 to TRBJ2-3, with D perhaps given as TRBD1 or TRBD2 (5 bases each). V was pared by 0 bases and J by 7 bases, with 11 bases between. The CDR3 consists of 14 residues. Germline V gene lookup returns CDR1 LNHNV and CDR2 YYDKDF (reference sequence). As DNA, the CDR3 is TGTGCCACCAGCAGAGAACGGGACGACAATACGCAGTATTTT. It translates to CATSRERDDNTQYF. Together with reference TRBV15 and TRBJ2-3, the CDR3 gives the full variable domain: DAMVIQNPRYQVTQFGKPVTLSCSQTLNHNVMYWYQQKSSQAPKLLFHYYDKDFNNEADTPDNFQSRRPNTSFCFLDIRSPGLGDTAMYLCATSRERDDNTQYFGPGTRLTVL.

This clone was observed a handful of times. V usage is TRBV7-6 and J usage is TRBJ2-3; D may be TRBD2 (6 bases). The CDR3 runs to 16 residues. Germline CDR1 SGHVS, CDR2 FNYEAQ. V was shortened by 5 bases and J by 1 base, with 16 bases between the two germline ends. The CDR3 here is CASSGSASERTDTQYF. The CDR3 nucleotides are TGTGCCAGCAGCGGCTCGGCTAGCGAGCGCACAGATACGCAGTATTTT. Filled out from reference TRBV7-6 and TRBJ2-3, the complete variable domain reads GAGVSQSPRYKVTKRGQDVALRCDPISGHVSLYWYRQALGQGPEFLTYFNYEAQQDKSGLPNDRFSAERPEGSISTLTIQRTEQRDSAMYRCASSGSASERTDTQYFGPGTRLTVL.

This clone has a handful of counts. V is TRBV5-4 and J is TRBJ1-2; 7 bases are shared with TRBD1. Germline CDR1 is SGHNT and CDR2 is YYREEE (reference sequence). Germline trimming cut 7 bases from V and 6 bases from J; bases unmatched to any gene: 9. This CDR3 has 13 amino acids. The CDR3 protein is CASLRTGKDGYTF. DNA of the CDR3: TGTGCCAGCCTCCGGACAGGAAAGGATGGCTACACCTTC.

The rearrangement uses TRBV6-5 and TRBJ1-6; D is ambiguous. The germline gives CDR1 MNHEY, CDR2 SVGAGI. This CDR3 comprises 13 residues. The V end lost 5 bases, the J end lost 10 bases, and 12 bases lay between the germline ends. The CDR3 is CASSQPSQSPLHF. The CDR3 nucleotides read TGTGCCAGCAGTCAACCCTCCCAATCACCCCTCCACTTT.

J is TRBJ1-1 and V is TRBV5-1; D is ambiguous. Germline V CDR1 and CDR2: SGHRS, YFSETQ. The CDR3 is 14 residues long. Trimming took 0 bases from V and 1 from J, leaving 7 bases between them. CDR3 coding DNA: TGCGCCAGCAGCTTGGGGGCGTCGAACACTGAAGCTTTCTTT. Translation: CASSLGASNTEAFF.

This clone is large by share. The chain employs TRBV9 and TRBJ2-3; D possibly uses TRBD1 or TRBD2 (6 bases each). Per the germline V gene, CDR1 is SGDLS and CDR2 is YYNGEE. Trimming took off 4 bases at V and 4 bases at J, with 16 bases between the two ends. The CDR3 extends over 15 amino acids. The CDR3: CASSPGALMPDTQYF. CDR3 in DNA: TGTGCCAGCAGCCCGGGGGCCTTGATGCCAGATACGCAGTATTTT.

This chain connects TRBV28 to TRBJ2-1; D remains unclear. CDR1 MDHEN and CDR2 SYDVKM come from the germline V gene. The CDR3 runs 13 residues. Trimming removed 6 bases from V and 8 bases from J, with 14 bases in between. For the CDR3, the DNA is TGTGCCAGCAGCCCACACGGCATCGATGAGCAGTTCTTC. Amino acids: CASSPHGIDEQFF.

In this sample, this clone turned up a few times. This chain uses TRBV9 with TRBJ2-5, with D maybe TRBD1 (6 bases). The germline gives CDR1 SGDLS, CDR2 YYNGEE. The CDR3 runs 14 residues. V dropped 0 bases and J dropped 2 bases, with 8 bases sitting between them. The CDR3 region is CASSVGTVQETQYF. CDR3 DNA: TGTGCCAGCAGCGTAGGGACAGTTCAAGAGACCCAGTACTTC.

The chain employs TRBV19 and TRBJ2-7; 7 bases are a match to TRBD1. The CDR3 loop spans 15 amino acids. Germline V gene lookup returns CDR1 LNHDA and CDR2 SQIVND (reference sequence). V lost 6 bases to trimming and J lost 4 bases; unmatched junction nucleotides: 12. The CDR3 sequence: CASSASKGAAYEQYF. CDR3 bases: TGTGCCAGTAGCGCCTCAAAGGGGGCCGCATACGAGCAGTACTTC.

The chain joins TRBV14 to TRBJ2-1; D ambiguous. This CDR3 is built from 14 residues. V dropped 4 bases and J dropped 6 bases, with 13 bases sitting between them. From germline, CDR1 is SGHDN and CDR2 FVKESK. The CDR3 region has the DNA TGTGCCAGCAGCCCTTTAGGACCGGGCAATGAGCAGTTCTTC. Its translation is CASSPLGPGNEQFF.

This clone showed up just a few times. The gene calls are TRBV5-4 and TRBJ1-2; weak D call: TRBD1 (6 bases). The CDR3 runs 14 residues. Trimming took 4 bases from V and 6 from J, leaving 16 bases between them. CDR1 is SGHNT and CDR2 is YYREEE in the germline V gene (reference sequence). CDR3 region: CASSQDHRADGYTF. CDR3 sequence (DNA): TGTGCCAGCAGCCAAGATCACAGGGCGGATGGCTACACCTTC.

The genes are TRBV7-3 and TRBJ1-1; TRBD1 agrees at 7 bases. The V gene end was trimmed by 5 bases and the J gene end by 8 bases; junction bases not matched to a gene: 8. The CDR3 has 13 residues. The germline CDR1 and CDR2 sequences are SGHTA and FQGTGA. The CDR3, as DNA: TGTGCCAGCAGCCCAGGGACAGTCGGGGAAGCTTTCTTT. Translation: CASSPGTVGEAFF. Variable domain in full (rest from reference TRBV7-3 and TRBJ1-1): GAGVSQTPSNKVTEKGKYVELRCDPISGHTALYWYRQSLGQGPEFLIYFQGTGAADDSGLPNDRFFAVRPEGSVSTLKIQRTERGDSAVYLCASSPGTVGEAFFGQGTRLTVV.

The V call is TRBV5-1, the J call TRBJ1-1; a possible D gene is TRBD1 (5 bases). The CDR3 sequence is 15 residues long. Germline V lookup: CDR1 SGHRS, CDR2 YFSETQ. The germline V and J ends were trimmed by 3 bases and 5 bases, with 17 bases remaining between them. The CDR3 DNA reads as TGCGCCAGCAGCTCCTCTCAGACTGGGGGAACTGAAGCTTTCTTT. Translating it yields CASSSSQTGGTEAFF.

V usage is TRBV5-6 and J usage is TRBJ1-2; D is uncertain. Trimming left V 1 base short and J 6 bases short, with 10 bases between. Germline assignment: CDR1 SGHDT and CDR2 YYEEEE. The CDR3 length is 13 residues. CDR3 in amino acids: CASSLWFSHGYTF. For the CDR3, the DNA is TGTGCCAGCAGCTTGTGGTTTAGTCATGGCTACACCTTC.

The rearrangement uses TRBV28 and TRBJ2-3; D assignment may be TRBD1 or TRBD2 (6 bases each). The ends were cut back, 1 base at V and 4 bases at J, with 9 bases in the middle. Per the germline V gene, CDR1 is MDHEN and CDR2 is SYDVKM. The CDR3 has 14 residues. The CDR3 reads CASSLSGEADTQYF. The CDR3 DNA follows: TGTGCCAGCAGTTTATCAGGGGAGGCAGATACGCAGTATTTT.